Reported below is one T cell receptor (beta chain). The data belong to a study of blood T cell repertoires in COVID-19. As processed by the authors: Amplification of reference gene primers was used by the study to estimate nucleated cell counts. Sequenced by immunoSEQ multiplex PCR; TCRdb stores in-frame clones only, minus some. That table supplies the V and J calls and clone size; D and trimming were determined from the DNA. The sample consists of about 150,000 clones, around 74% of them appearing once. The sample comprised peripheral blood. The TCR sequence derives from a woman of 80 years or more with acute or convalescent COVID-19.

CDR3 amino acids: CASSPPGTGDEQFF. The CDR3 DNA follows: TGTGCCAGCTCACCACCGGGGACAGGAGATGAGCAGTTCTTC. The J gene is TRBJ2-1, the V gene TRBV18, with 8 bases aligning to TRBD1. This CDR3 is built from 14 residues. From germline, CDR1 is KGHSH and CDR2 LQKENI. Unmatched junction bases numbered 3, after V lost 0 bases and J lost 8 bases.